This T cell receptor (beta chain) was documented in a study of blood T cell repertoires in COVID-19. V dropped 0 bases and J dropped 9; count of bases not matched to a gene: 9. There are 15 residues in the CDR3. Germline-derived CDR1 and CDR2 are SGDLS and YYNGEE. This clone was observed a few times. The assay was immunoSEQ multiplex PCR, and TCRdb's table has in-frame clones only and misses some. The sample has approximately 200,000 clones; about 93% are singletons. The sequence was collected from a man aged 25-40 years with COVID-19, enrolled during active disease. Sequencing input: peripheral blood. J is TRBJ2-1 and V is TRBV9; 7 nucleotides agree with TRBD1. Here the CDR3 reads CASSVGRQGEAEQFF. The DNA of the CDR3 is TGTGCCAGCAGCGTAGGTCGGCAGGGGGAAGCTGAGCAGTTCTTC.